The 25 T cell receptor beta chains reported below all come from one sample, sequenced in a study of resident and recirculating memory T cells in vitiligo. Clones were sequenced by immunoSEQ multiplex PCR, and TCRdb holds only the in-frame ones, with some missing. The profile shows approximately 69,000 clones, more than 85% of them singletons. The specimen sequenced was blood. These receptors were obtained from a male donor with vitiligo.

The chain combines TRBV11-2 with TRBJ1-1; D is possibly TRBD1 (5 bases). V was cut by 3 bases and J by 4 bases, with 12 bases left in between. This CDR3 contains 14 residues. In germline, CDR1 is SGHAT, CDR2 FQNNGV. CDR3 region: CASSLGGWGTEAFF. CDR3 nucleotide sequence: TGTGCCAGCAGCTTGGGGGGTTGGGGCACTGAAGCTTTCTTT.

The CDR3 DNA reads as TGTGCCAGCAGCCCGCCCGGGACTAGCTACGAGCAGTACTTC. It is translated as CASSPPGTSYEQYF. The rearrangement uses TRBV7-9 and TRBJ2-7; 8 bases are shared with TRBD2. There are 14 residues in the CDR3. Germline V gives CDR1 SEHNR, CDR2 FQNEAQ (reference sequence). The ends lost 5 bases at V and 3 bases at J; junction bases unmatched: 6.

The rearrangement joins TRBV5-4 to TRBJ1-1; the D gene is possibly TRBD1 (6 bases). V shed 3 bases and J shed 9 bases, with 15 bases lying between them. Per germline, CDR1 SGHNT and CDR2 YYREEE (reference sequence). The CDR3 extends over 13 amino acids. CDR3 sequence (DNA): TGTGCCAGCAGCTATACACAGGGATTCCAAGCTTTCTTT. It encodes CASSYTQGFQAFF. Together with reference TRBV5-4 and TRBJ1-1, the CDR3 gives the full variable domain: ETGVTQSPTHLIKTRGQQVTLRCSSQSGHNTVSWYQQALGQGPQFIFQYYREEENGRGNFPPRFSGLQFPNYSSELNVNALELDDSALYLCASSYTQGFQAFFGQGTRLTVV.

This rearrangement joins TRBV6-5 to TRBJ2-2, with TRBD1 identical over 10 bases. The CDR3 length is 16 residues. J lost 3 bases, V lost 1 base, and 2 bases had no gene match. Germline assignment: CDR1 MNHEY and CDR2 SVGAGI. This chain's CDR3 is CASSYWGTGDTGELFF. The CDR3 nucleotides read TGTGCCAGCAGTTACTGGGGGACAGGGGACACCGGGGAGCTGTTTTTT.

This rearrangement joins TRBV6-5 to TRBJ2-1; a possible D gene is TRBD2 (6 bases). The CDR3 covers 11 residues. Trimming removed 6 bases at V and 10 bases at J, with 10 bases between. Germline V gene sequence: CDR1 MNHEY, CDR2 SVGAGI. CDR3 loop: CASRRGGEQFF. The CDR3 DNA follows: TGTGCCAGCAGGCGGGGTGGAGAGCAGTTCTTC.

The chain links TRBV9 to TRBJ2-1; TRBD2 matches 10 bases. Germline CDR1 SGDLS, CDR2 YYNGEE. The length of the CDR3 is 18 residues. The ends lost 3 bases at V and 2 bases at J; junction bases unmatched: 11. In DNA form, the CDR3 reads TGTGCCAGCAGCGAGACGCGGCTAGCGGGGGTCCCCTACAATGAGCAGTTCTTC. Residues: CASSETRLAGVPYNEQFF.

The chain employs TRBV11-2 and TRBJ1-3; D is perhaps TRBD1 (5 bases). The germline V and J ends were trimmed by 5 bases and 0 bases, with 14 bases remaining between them. CDR3 length equals 16 residues. The germline V gene has CDR1 SGHAT and CDR2 FQNNGV. The CDR3 sequence is CASSPLGEGSGNTIYF. The CDR3 region has the DNA TGTGCCAGCAGCCCGTTAGGGGAGGGCTCTGGAAACACCATATATTTT.

The chain carries TRBV7-8 and TRBJ2-5; possibly TRBD2 for D (5 bases). The germline V gene has CDR1 SGHVS and CDR2 FQNEAQ. The CDR3 consists of 14 residues. Trimming removed 5 bases at V and 4 bases at J, with 14 bases between. The CDR3 region is CASSPTLEAETQYF. In DNA, the CDR3 is TGTGCCAGCAGCCCCACTTTGGAGGCAGAGACCCAGTACTTC.

V is TRBV7-8 and J is TRBJ1-3; TRBD1 agrees at 8 bases. Germline-derived CDR1 and CDR2 are SGHVS and FQNEAQ. The CDR3 length is 14 residues. The J segment lost 4 bases and the V segment lost 5 bases, leaving 4 bases of the junction unmatched. Written as DNA, the CDR3 is TGTGCCAGCAGCCAACAGGGGGGCGGAAACACCATATATTTT. This codes for CASSQQGGGNTIYF.

The chain combines TRBV2 with TRBJ2-2; D may be TRBD1 (6 bases). With 9 bases removed from V and 3 bases from J, the gap between germline ends came to 14 bases. The CDR3 spans 14 residues. Germline CDR1 is SNHLY and CDR2 is FYNNEI. The CDR3 nucleotides read TGTGCCAGTGTTCTAGACAGGTACACCGGGGAGCTGTTTTTT. Its protein is CASVLDRYTGELFF.

This clone was detected once. The V gene is TRBV5-5, the J gene TRBJ1-4; D gene uncertain. The V and J ends lost 0 bases and 5 bases respectively, with 5 bases between them. The CDR3 has 13 amino acids. Germline CDR1 reads SGHKS; CDR2 reads YYEKEE (reference sequence). CDR3 coding DNA: TGTGCCAGCAGCTTGGGAGCAAATGAAAAACTGTTTTTT. Translating gives CASSLGANEKLFF.

The chain uses TRBV18 and TRBJ2-5; D is perhaps TRBD1 (7 bases). Germline CDR1 and CDR2: KGHSH and LQKENI. Trimming stripped 0 bases from V and 5 bases from J, with 13 bases between. CDR3 length equals 15 residues. CDR3 loop: CASSPPSPGGETQYF. Here the CDR3 DNA reads TGTGCCAGCTCACCACCGTCTCCAGGGGGGGAGACCCAGTACTTC. Full variable domain (missing parts from reference TRBV18 and TRBJ2-5): NAGVMQNPRHLVRRRGQEARLRCSPMKGHSHVYWYRQLPEEGLKFMVYLQKENIIDESGMPKERFSAEFPKEGPSILRIQQVVRGDSAAYFCASSPPSPGGETQYFGPGTRLLVL.

The chain recombines TRBV10-3 with TRBJ2-3; TRBD1 might be the D (6 bases). The V end was cut by 0 bases, the J end by 1 base, with 8 bases between. This CDR3 region has 15 residues. Germline V gives CDR1 ENHRY, CDR2 SYGVKD. CDR3 DNA: TGTGCCATCAGTGAGTCAGGGGGTGGCACAGATACGCAGTATTTT. It yields the protein CAISESGGGTDTQYF.

The chain combines TRBV7-9 with TRBJ2-7, with D tentatively TRBD1 (5 bases). Trimming took 4 bases from V and 2 from J, leaving 15 bases between them. The germline CDR1 and CDR2 sequences are SEHNR and FQNEAQ (reference sequence). This CDR3 region has 15 residues. This chain's CDR3 is CASSSKQDRAYEQYF. The CDR3 DNA is TGTGCCAGCAGCTCAAAACAGGACCGGGCCTACGAGCAGTACTTC.

Only one count was recorded for this clone. The chain employs TRBV6-6 and TRBJ2-1, with a tentative D call TRBD1 (7 bases). Germline CDR1 and CDR2: MNHNY and SVGAGI (reference sequence). Trimming cost V 7 bases and J 4 bases, with 14 bases left between them. The CDR3 extends over 14 amino acids. CDR3 in amino acids: CASTWQGGYNEQFF. Here the CDR3 DNA reads TGTGCCAGCACCTGGCAGGGGGGATACAATGAGCAGTTCTTC.

V gene TRBV5-4 combines with J gene TRBJ1-1, with D unresolved. This CDR3 is 11 amino acids long. The germline V and J ends were trimmed by 6 bases and 8 bases, with 11 bases remaining between them. Germline V CDR1 and CDR2: SGHNT, YYREEE (reference sequence). The CDR3 DNA is TGTGCCAGCAAGGGAGGTACCGAAGCTTTCTTT. It encodes CASKGGTEAFF.

The chain links TRBV4-2 to TRBJ1-5, with TRBD1 identical over 8 bases. The germline CDR1 and CDR2 sequences are LGHNA and YNFKEQ. The CDR3 loop spans 16 amino acids. After removal of 0 bases from V and 7 bases from J, the junction contained 8 bases not matched to a gene. CDR3 sequence (DNA): TGTGCCAGCAGCCAAGATTCGGACAGGGAAGGACAGCCCCAGCATTTT. Protein sequence: CASSQDSDREGQPQHF.

The genes are TRBV11-1 and TRBJ2-1; 7 bases align to TRBD1. V lost 1 base, J lost 2 bases, and 2 bases stayed unmatched. This CDR3 is built from 15 residues. Germline CDR1 SGHAT, CDR2 FQDESV (reference sequence). CDR3: CASSLGQGTYNEQFF. CDR3 in DNA: TGTGCCAGCAGCTTAGGACAGGGTACCTACAATGAGCAGTTCTTC.

V and J are TRBV4-3 and TRBJ2-3; 9 bases line up with TRBD2. V shed 5 bases, J shed 4 bases, and the junction held 4 bases outside the gene matches. CDR1 is LGHNA, CDR2 YSLEER, per germline. The CDR3 runs to 14 residues. The CDR3 reads CASSAGGRADTQYF. CDR3 nucleotide sequence: TGCGCCAGCAGCGCGGGGGGGAGGGCAGATACGCAGTATTTT.

The chain recombines TRBV27 with TRBJ2-2; D gene uncertain. The CDR3 consists of 17 residues. The germline gives CDR1 MNHEY, CDR2 SMNVEV (reference sequence). V was cut by 5 bases and J by 0 bases, with 16 bases left in between. DNA of the CDR3: TGTGCCAGCAGTCCCGAGGTTTTGAGCGCGAACACCGGGGAGCTGTTTTTT. Its protein is CASSPEVLSANTGELFF.

This sequence joins TRBV7-2 and TRBJ2-2; TRBD2 matches at 7 bases. CDR1 is SGHTA, CDR2 FQGNSA, per germline. This CDR3 is 12 amino acids long. V shed 6 bases, J shed 6 bases, and the junction held 1 base outside the gene matches. The CDR3 here is CASRGGAGELFF. The CDR3 region has the DNA TGTGCCAGCAGGGGGGGGGCCGGGGAGCTGTTTTTT.

The CDR3 loop is CASSEQGSIQYF. The DNA of the CDR3 is TGTGCCAGCAGTGAACAAGGGAGCATTCAGTACTTC. The chain has TRBV2 and TRBJ2-4, with D possibly TRBD2 on 5 matching bases. The CDR3 length is 12 residues. CDR1 is SNHLY, CDR2 FYNNEI, per germline. V lost 2 bases and J lost 9, with 8 bases in between.

The CDR3 here is CASAGGGNEQFF. The CDR3 DNA sequence: TGCGCCAGCGCGGGGGGGGGCAATGAGCAGTTCTTC. This sequence joins TRBV4-1 and TRBJ2-1, with TRBD2 matching 9 bases. This CDR3 region has 12 residues. V was pared by 8 bases and J by 6 bases, with 2 bases of the junction left unmatched. The V gene's germline CDR1 is MGHRA and CDR2 YSYEKL.

The genes are TRBV7-3 and TRBJ1-2, with D uncertain. Germline assignment: CDR1 SGHTA and CDR2 FQGTGA. V gave up 5 bases and J gave up 0 bases, with 10 bases separating them. The CDR3 contains 14 residues. In nucleotides, the CDR3 is TGTGCCAGCAGCCCACAACCAGCTAACTATGGCTACACCTTC. Translating gives CASSPQPANYGYTF.

V gene TRBV7-2 combines with J gene TRBJ1-5; perhaps TRBD1 as D (6 bases). V shed 4 bases and J shed 5 bases, with 15 bases lying between them. Germline V gene sequence: CDR1 SGHTA, CDR2 FQGNSA. CDR3 length equals 15 residues. This CDR3 reads CASSSRGRGDQPQHF. The CDR3 DNA reads TGTGCCAGCAGCTCCAGGGGCAGGGGAGATCAGCCCCAGCATTTT.